This T cell receptor beta chain was found in a study of blood T cell repertoires in COVID-19 (dated by TCRdb to 2019 to 2021). Describing the broader study: Samples from collaborators originated in the United States, Italy and Spain and spanned both the acute and convalescent phases of COVID-19. The prospective study material was composed of cDNA or gDNA derived from T cells, B-cell-depleted T cells, or PBMCs. The dataset comprised deeply sampled blood TCRbeta repertoires from subjects exposed to, actively infected with, or recovered from COVID-19. A freely available public database, intended as a resource for researchers studying the immune response to SARS-CoV-2, is where the repertoires were released. Samples came from the ongoing ImmuneRACE study (first 160 participants) plus 1,254 subjects from 6 global collaborators. A de-identified subject ID, COVID-19 status, age in years and sex were almost always included in the sample metadata. Where available, HLA class I and class II types were obtained from metadata supplied by the sample provider rather than from assay-based typing. General findings and caveats noted by the study authors: Clinical and demographic metadata were provided uncurated, with the amount varying by source and participant.

Samples from volunteer blood donors who had recovered from COVID-19 were contributed by a second Seattle source. Whole blood was collected in K2EDTA tubes by collaborating institutions according to the institutions' own protocols. For TCRbeta analysis, collaborators shipped samples as frozen whole blood, isolated PBMCs, or DNA extracted from either of those sample types. The CDR3 numbers 13 residues from cysteine through phenylalanine. Just CDR3 DNA is preserved here, 39 bases in frame from base 1. Based on the germline V gene, the CDR1 and CDR2 sequences are SGDLS and YYNGEE. V sheds 0 bases and J sheds 7 bases, leaving 11 bases between their ends. The immunoSEQ Assay, a bias-controlled multiplex PCR, was used to amplify TCRbeta CDR3 regions from genomic DNA. Per the source publication's procedure: The number of nucleated cells in each sample was estimated from the amplification of reference gene primers within the assay. To quantify the absolute abundance of each unique TCRbeta CDR3 rearrangement, sequence reads were collapsed and filtered. For each sample, productive Simpson clonality was calculated as the square root of Simpson's diversity index over productive rearrangements. TCRdb re-hosts the immuneACCESS table, in-frame sequences only. Its copies lack some clones; in the studies checked, an unresolved V gene accounts for under half of them, and the cause for the rest is not known. Clone size and the V and J calls come from that table; the DNA yielded D and trimming. In all, the sample holds 310,000 or so clones, and approximately 88% of those were seen once. The ten largest account for around 6.6% of the sample.

Concerning this clone: What antigen it recognizes has not been identified. Per-base quality was not reported, and no clone a single base away is much larger than it.

The clonotype comes from a man aged 18-30 years who had recovered from COVID-19. The chain is assembled from TRBV9 and TRBJ2-7; tentative D gene TRBD1, with 5 bases matching. The sample was peripheral blood. The CDR3 has the sequence CASSVAIQGEQYF. The sequenced DNA is TGTGCCAGCAGCGTAGCGATCCAGGGTGAGCAGTACTTC.